This T cell receptor beta chain was identified in a study of control samples from healthy donors and cancer patients. This clone was seen only a few times. Germline CDR1 is SGHNT and CDR2 is YENEEA. V was pared by 3 bases and J by 5 bases, with 11 bases of the junction left unmatched. CDR3 size: 17 residues. The repertoire was sequenced with immunoSEQ multiplex PCR; TCRdb's copy has only in-frame clones and lacks some. The sample contains about 100,000 clones, approximately 84% of which appear only once. The chain employs TRBV11-3 and TRBJ2-1, with TRBD2 matching 9 bases. The sequenced material came from blood. The TCR originated in a man younger than 30 in good health. The CDR3 is CASSLFGGGATDNEQFF. For the CDR3, the DNA is TGTGCCAGCAGCTTGTTCGGCGGGGGGGCTACCGACAATGAGCAGTTCTTC.